The clone carrying this TCR beta chain was detected ten times or more. There were TCR beta CDR3 regions amplified from RNA transcripts. First-round RT-PCR targeting the TCR CDR3 was performed with the HTBI primer set. MiXCR, applied by TCRdb to the multiplex PCR reads, yields one record per CDR3 protein. The data show hundreds of thousands of distinct CDR3 sequences, about 15% seen once. This entry is derived from a study of T cells in Graves' hyperthyroidism and ophthalmopathy. This CDR3 is 16 amino acids long. Germline CDR1 reads KGHSH; CDR2 reads LQKENI. V lost 4 bases to trimming and J lost 3 bases; unmatched junction nucleotides: 11.

The source of this sequence is a woman in her twenties or thirties with Graves' hyperthyroidism that later progressed to Graves' ophthalmopathy. The sample consisted of blood. This chain links TRBV18 with TRBJ2-7; 8 bases fit TRBD2. The CDR3 DNA reads as TGTGCCAGCTCACGAACAGGGTCGCTAGCGGGCTACGAGCAGTACTTC. It is translated as CASSRTGSLAGYEQYF.